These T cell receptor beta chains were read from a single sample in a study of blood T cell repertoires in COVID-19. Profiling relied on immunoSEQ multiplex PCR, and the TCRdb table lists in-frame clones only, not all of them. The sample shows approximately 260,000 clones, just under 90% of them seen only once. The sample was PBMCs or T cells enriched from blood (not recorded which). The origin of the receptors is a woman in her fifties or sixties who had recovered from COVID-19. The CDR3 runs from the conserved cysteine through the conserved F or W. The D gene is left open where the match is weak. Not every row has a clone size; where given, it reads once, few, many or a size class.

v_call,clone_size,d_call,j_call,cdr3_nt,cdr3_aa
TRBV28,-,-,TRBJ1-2,TGTGCCAGCAGTTTACTTTGGCGACAGATCGAAGTTGGCTACACCTTC,CASSLLWRQIEVGYTF
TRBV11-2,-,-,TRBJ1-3,TGTGCCAGCAGTTCGGCTGGAAACACCATATATTTT,CASSSAGNTIYF
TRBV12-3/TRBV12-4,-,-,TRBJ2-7,TGTGCCAGCAGTTTCTACGTCCCCGACGAGCAGTACTTC,CASSFYVPDEQYF
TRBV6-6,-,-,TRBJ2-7,TGTGCCAGCAGTCTTAACGGCTACGAGCAGTACTTC,CASSLNGYEQYF
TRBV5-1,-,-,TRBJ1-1,TGCGCCAGCAGCCCATCGGCAGGGGTTGCTGAAGCTTTCTTT,CASSPSAGVAEAFF
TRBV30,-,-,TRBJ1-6,TGTGCCTGGAGTATGCAGGGCCTAAGCTCCTATAATTCACCCCTCCACTTT,CAWSMQGLSSYNSPLHF
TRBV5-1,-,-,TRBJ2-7,TGCGCCAGCAGCACACCAGAATCCGGGGGTAGGAGAGAGCAGTACTTC,CASSTPESGGRREQYF
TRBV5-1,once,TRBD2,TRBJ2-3,TGCGCCAGCAGCCAACCCCGCGCGAGCGGGAGTTTAACAGATACGCAGTATTTT,CASSQPRASGSLTDTQYF
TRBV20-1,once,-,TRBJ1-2,TGCAGTGCTAGTTTAGTTAACTATGGCTACACCTTC,CSASLVNYGYTF
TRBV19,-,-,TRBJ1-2,TGTGCCAGTAGTGACCCCTCTGGGACACGTCCTCCCTCTAACTATGGCTACACCTTC,CASSDPSGTRPPSNYGYTF
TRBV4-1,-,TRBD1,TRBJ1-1,TGCGCCAGCAGCCCGTGGACAGGGAACACTGAAGCTTTCTTT,CASSPWTGNTEAFF
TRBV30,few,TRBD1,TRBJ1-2,TGTGCCTGGAGGCAACAGGGGGCAAGCGGCTACACCTTC,CAWRQQGASGYTF
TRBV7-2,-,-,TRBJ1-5,TGTGCCAGCAGCCCAAACAATTGGCCCCAGCATTTT,CASSPNNWPQHF
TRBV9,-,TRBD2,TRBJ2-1,TGTGCCAGCAGCGCTAGGACTAGCGGGAGCCTCAATGAGCAGTTCTTC,CASSARTSGSLNEQFF
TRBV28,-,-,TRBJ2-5,TGTGCCAGCAGTTTTGGCGGGGTGGAGACCCAGTACTTC,CASSFGGVETQYF
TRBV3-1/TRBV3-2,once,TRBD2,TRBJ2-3,TGTGCCAGCAGCCGCCTGGAGCGGGAGGGGACAGATACGCAGTATTTT,CASSRLEREGTDTQYF
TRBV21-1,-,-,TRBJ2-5,TGTGCCAGCATCGGGAGGAGTCGAGAGACCCAGTACTTC,CASIGRSRETQYF
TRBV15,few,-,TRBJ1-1,TGTGCCACCTTGGGAGGGGGGGGATACACTGAAGCTTTCTTT,CATLGGGGYTEAFF
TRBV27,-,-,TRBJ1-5,TGTGCCAGCAGTTTATACTACCAGAGCAATCAGCCCCAGCATTTT,CASSLYYQSNQPQHF
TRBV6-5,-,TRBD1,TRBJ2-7,TGTGCCAGCAGCGGCCTCGGGACAGGGTCTGGCGAGCAGTACTTC,CASSGLGTGSGEQYF
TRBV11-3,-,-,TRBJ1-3,TGTGCCAGCAGCTTAGATAATTGGGCTGGCGGAAACACCATATATTTT,CASSLDNWAGGNTIYF
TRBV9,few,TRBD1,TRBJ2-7,TGTGCCAGCAGCGCCGGACAGGTCTACGAGCAGTACTTC,CASSAGQVYEQYF
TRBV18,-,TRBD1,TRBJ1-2,TGTGCCAGCTCACCGTTTGAAGGGCAGGGGGATGGCTACACCTTC,CASSPFEGQGDGYTF
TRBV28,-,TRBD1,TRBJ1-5,TGTGCCAGCAGTTTTGGACAGGGTGGGAATCAGCCCCAGCATTTT,CASSFGQGGNQPQHF
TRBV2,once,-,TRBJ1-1,TGTGCCAGCAGTGAGGAGGTCAACACTGAAGCTTTCTTT,CASSEEVNTEAFF
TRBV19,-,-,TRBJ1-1,TGTGCCAGTAGGGCCGGGTTTATGAACACTGAAGCTTTCTTT,CASRAGFMNTEAFF
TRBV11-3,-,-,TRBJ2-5,TGTGCCAGCAGCTTAGTGGGAGGAGATCAAGAGACCCAGTACTTC,CASSLVGGDQETQYF
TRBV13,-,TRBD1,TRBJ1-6,TGTGCCAGCAGCCCCTGGACAGGGGAGAATTCACCCCTCCACTTT,CASSPWTGENSPLHF
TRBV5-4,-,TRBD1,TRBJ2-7,TGTGCCAGCAGCTTGAGACAGGGCTACGAGCAGTACTTC,CASSLRQGYEQYF
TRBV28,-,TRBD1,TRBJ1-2,TGTGCCAGCACGATCCAGGGGGACTATGGCTACACCTTC,CASTIQGDYGYTF
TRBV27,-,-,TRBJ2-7,TGTGCCAGCAGCTCCTTAGATTTCCTTCTCGAGCAGTACTTC,CASSSLDFLLEQYF
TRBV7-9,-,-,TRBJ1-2,TGTGCCAGCAGTCGACTCGACAGCTATGGCTACACCTTC,CASSRLDSYGYTF
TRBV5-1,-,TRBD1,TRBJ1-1,TGCGCCAGCAAGGAGTCAGGGGGGACTGAAGCTTTCTTT,CASKESGGTEAFF
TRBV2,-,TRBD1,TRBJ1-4,TGTGCCAGCAGAACTGATACATTTGGGACAGGGGATTCCGTGGGTGAAAAACTGTTTTTT,CASRTDTFGTGDSVGEKLFF
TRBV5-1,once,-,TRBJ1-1,TGCGCCAGCAGCTTGTCCCAGGGGACTGAAGCTTTCTTT,CASSLSQGTEAFF
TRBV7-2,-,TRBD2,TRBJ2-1,TGTGCCAGCAGCCCCCGGGGGGGCTCCTACAATGAGCAGTTCTTC,CASSPRGGSYNEQFF
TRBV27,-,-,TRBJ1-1,TGTGCCAGCACCCTCGGTACTGAAGCTTTCTTT,CASTLGTEAFF
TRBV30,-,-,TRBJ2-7,TGTGCCTGGAGGGCCAGGGACAAACTCTCCTACGAGCAGTACTTC,CAWRARDKLSYEQYF
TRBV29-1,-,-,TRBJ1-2,TGCAGCACCGAACGATTAGGTTTCGTGGCGGGCGGCTATGGCTACACCTTC,CSTERLGFVAGGYGYTF
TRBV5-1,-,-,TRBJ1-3,TGCGCCAGCAGCTTTGCAGGGTACGGAAACACCATATATTTT,CASSFAGYGNTIYF
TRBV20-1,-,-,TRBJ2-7,TGCAGTGCGTACTACGAGCAGTACTTC,CSAYYEQYF